The 20 T cell receptor beta chains below were found in one sample sequenced in a study of OX40 agonist ivuxolimab in advanced cancers. TCRdb's copy holds only in-frame clones and misses some; the assay was immunoSEQ multiplex PCR. The sample shows about 140,000 clones, about nine tenths of them seen only once. Material: CD4+ or CD8+ T cells sorted from blood, obtained in a trial of the OX40 agonist ivuxolimab. Source of these receptors: an adult with an advanced solid tumor such as melanoma, head and neck, liver or kidney cancer.

V and J are TRBV6-6 and TRBJ1-5, with 8 bases fitting TRBD1. J lost 6 bases, V lost 5 bases, and 9 bases had no gene match. The CDR3 consists of 15 residues. The germline V gene encodes CDR1 MNHNY and CDR2 SVGAGI (reference sequence). The CDR3 protein is CASSKWTGSAQPQHF. In DNA, the CDR3 is TGTGCCAGCAGTAAATGGACAGGGAGCGCTCAGCCCCAGCATTTT.

The chain has TRBV9 and TRBJ1-5; 7 positions agree with TRBD1. V shed 4 bases and J 7 bases; nucleotides not matched to a gene: 5. Germline CDR1 and CDR2: SGDLS and YYNGEE. The CDR3 runs 13 residues. CDR3 DNA sequence: TGTGCCAGCAGCACTCACAGGGGCCAGCCCCAGCATTTT. Translation: CASSTHRGQPQHF. Full variable domain (rest looked up from reference TRBV9 and TRBJ1-5): DSGVTQTPKHLITATGQRVTLRCSPRSGDLSVYWYQQSLDQGLQFLIQYYNGEERAKGNILERFSAQQFPDLHSELNLSSLELGDSALYFCASSTHRGQPQHFGDGTRLSIL.

The V and J genes are TRBV4-1 and TRBJ2-2; D not certain. There are 17 residues in the CDR3. V was trimmed by 0 bases and J by 3 bases, leaving 14 bases between them. Germline V gene data show CDR1 as MGHRA and CDR2 as YSYEKL. The CDR3 sequence: CASSQEGSRLDTGELFF. In DNA form, the CDR3 reads TGCGCCAGCAGCCAAGAGGGAAGTAGACTGGACACCGGGGAGCTGTTTTTT.

The rearrangement joins TRBV18 to TRBJ1-5; the D gene is possibly TRBD1 (6 bases). CDR1 is KGHSH and CDR2 is LQKENI in the germline V gene. The CDR3 runs 15 residues. V was shortened by 4 bases and J by 5 bases, with 15 bases between the two germline ends. The CDR3 coding sequence is TGTGCCAGCTCACAGGGGGGGACAACTGATCAGCCCCAGCATTTT. It yields the protein CASSQGGTTDQPQHF.

This chain links TRBV11-2 with TRBJ1-2, with 7 nucleotides matching TRBD1. Trimming cost V 5 bases and J 1 base; bases outside gene matches: 7. The CDR3 is 15 amino acids. The germline V gene has CDR1 SGHAT and CDR2 FQNNGV. CDR3 protein: CASSPRDSFNYGYTF. In DNA, the CDR3 is TGTGCCAGCAGCCCCCGGGACAGCTTTAACTATGGCTACACCTTC.

This chain uses TRBV7-9 with TRBJ2-7, with 7 bases that match TRBD2. CDR1 is SEHNR and CDR2 is FQNEAQ in the germline V gene (reference sequence). The CDR3 contains 14 residues. V lost 5 bases to trimming and J lost 3 bases; unmatched junction nucleotides: 7. This chain's CDR3 is CASSLSGVHYEQYF. The CDR3, as DNA: TGTGCCAGCAGCCTCAGCGGGGTTCACTACGAGCAGTACTTC.

The rearrangement uses TRBV19 and TRBJ2-5; D gene unclear. Between the trimmed V and J ends, which lost 5 bases and 1 base, there was a span of 11 bases. Germline V gene lookup returns CDR1 LNHDA and CDR2 SQIVND (reference sequence). The CDR3 spans 14 residues. CDR3 DNA sequence: TGTGCCAGTAGTCCGCGAGGTCGCCAAGAGACCCAGTACTTC. This translates into CASSPRGRQETQYF. The complete variable domain, with remaining parts taken from reference TRBV19 and TRBJ2-5, reads DGGITQSPKYLFRKEGQNVTLSCEQNLNHDAMYWYRQDPGQGLRLIYYSQIVNDFQKGDIAEGYSVSREKKESFPLTVTSAQKNPTAFYLCASSPRGRQETQYFGPGTRLLVL.

This chain joins TRBV6-5 and TRBJ2-7; 8 bases agree with TRBD1. The J segment lost 4 bases and the V segment lost 0 bases, leaving 5 bases of the junction unmatched. The CDR3 is made up of 15 amino acids. CDR1 and CDR2 from the germline V gene are MNHEY and SVGAGI. The CDR3 sequence: CASSYSGRGRYEQYF. In DNA, the CDR3 is TGTGCCAGCAGTTACTCCGGCAGGGGGCGATACGAGCAGTACTTC.

The rearrangement uses TRBV6-5 and TRBJ1-1; 7 nucleotides agree with TRBD1. CDR1 and CDR2 (germline): MNHEY, SVGAGI. V lost 1 base, J lost 4 bases, and 3 bases stayed unmatched. The CDR3 has 14 residues. The CDR3 loop reads CASSYLGGRTEAFF. The DNA of the CDR3 is TGTGCCAGCAGTTACTTAGGGGGCCGCACTGAAGCTTTCTTT.

The chain uses TRBV21-1 and TRBJ1-5. TRBV21-1 is deemed a pseudogene. The CDR3 has 12 residues. The CDR3 DNA follows: TGTGCCAGCAGCAAGTATAATCAGCCCCAGCATTTT. This codes for CASSKYNQPQHF.

The chain has TRBV27 and TRBJ2-7, with D possibly matching TRBD2 (6 bases). Trimming took 2 bases from V and 4 from J, leaving 21 bases between them. In germline, CDR1 is MNHEY, CDR2 SMNVEV (reference sequence). The CDR3 consists of 17 residues. CDR3 DNA sequence: TGTGCCAGCAGTTTAATGTCGGCTGCGGGGCCCAGGTACGAGCAGTACTTC. Protein sequence: CASSLMSAAGPRYEQYF.

This chain joins TRBV28 and TRBJ1-5; D gene ambiguous. V was cut by 2 bases and J by 0 bases, with 26 bases left in between. The CDR3 runs 21 residues. CDR1 MDHEN and CDR2 SYDVKM come from the germline V gene. Written as DNA, the CDR3 is TGTGCCAGCAGTTTACCCGCCGGGCACTCCACCTACTTCTATAGCAATCAGCCCCAGCATTTT. Its protein product is CASSLPAGHSTYFYSNQPQHF.

V usage is TRBV7-2 and J usage is TRBJ2-2; the D is unclear. The germline V and J ends were trimmed by 0 bases and 7 bases, with 6 bases remaining between them. CDR1 is SGHTA and CDR2 is FQGNSA in the germline V gene. The CDR3 is 13 residues long. Here the CDR3 reads CASSLAGIGELFF. For the CDR3, the DNA is TGTGCCAGCAGCTTAGCGGGGATCGGGGAGCTGTTTTTT.

The rearrangement links TRBV7-3 to TRBJ2-2, with a possible D match to TRBD2 (6 bases). The CDR3 consists of 16 residues. Germline CDR1 and CDR2: SGHTA and FQGTGA. The V and J ends lost 5 bases and 0 bases respectively, with 13 bases between them. This CDR3 is CASSTHAGSNTGELFF. The DNA for the CDR3 is TGTGCCAGCAGCACCCATGCGGGATCGAACACCGGGGAGCTGTTTTTT.

The V gene is TRBV10-1, the J gene TRBJ2-1; 10 bases are shared with TRBD1. Germline CDR1 reads WNHNN; CDR2 reads SYGVQD (reference sequence). Trimming removed 6 bases from V and 5 bases from J; junction bases left unmatched: 7. This CDR3 has 15 amino acids. The CDR3 sequence is CASSPDRGHDNEQFF. Written as DNA, the CDR3 is TGCGCCAGCAGCCCTGACAGGGGGCACGACAATGAGCAGTTCTTC.

The J gene is TRBJ2-3, the V gene TRBV15, with 9 bases identical to TRBD1. Germline V gene sequence: CDR1 LNHNV, CDR2 YYDKDF (reference sequence). CDR3 length: 21 amino acids. With V trimmed by 4 bases and J by 0 bases, 20 bases remained unmatched. CDR3 sequence (DNA): TGTGCCACCAGCATCGGAACCGGGACAGGGTCCGAAGTCTTTAGCACAGATACGCAGTATTTT. This codes for CATSIGTGTGSEVFSTDTQYF.

A remark on this clone: This sample includes further DNA sequences coding for the same CDR3. This chain uses TRBV11-2 with TRBJ2-1; 9 bases agree with TRBD2. With V trimmed by 5 bases and J by 0 bases, 2 bases remained unmatched. CDR3 length: 15 amino acids. Germline V gene lookup returns CDR1 SGHAT and CDR2 FQNNGV. CDR3 in DNA: TGTGCCAGCAGCCTTAGCGGGAGCTCCTACAATGAGCAGTTCTTC. Protein: CASSLSGSSYNEQFF.

This chain connects TRBV9 to TRBJ2-2; TRBD2 matches 12 bases. The CDR3 has 17 residues. V was clipped by 4 bases and J by 6 bases; unmatched bases: 10. The germline gives CDR1 SGDLS, CDR2 YYNGEE. CDR3 region: CASSFRAGLAGSGELFF. The DNA for the CDR3 is TGTGCCAGCAGCTTTAGGGCTGGACTAGCGGGGTCCGGGGAGCTGTTTTTT.

V is TRBV6-1 and J is TRBJ2-1, with TRBD2 as a possible D gene (5 bases). CDR3 size: 13 residues. Looked up from germline, CDR1 is MNHNS and CDR2 is SASEGT. Trimming left V 4 bases short and J 10 bases short, with 14 bases between. The CDR3 region is CASSGGRLQEQFF. For the CDR3, the DNA is TGTGCCAGCAGTGGAGGGAGACTCCAAGAGCAGTTCTTC.

The V call is TRBV6-1, the J call TRBJ2-7, with unresolved D. V was trimmed by 4 bases and J by 9 bases, leaving 19 bases between them. CDR3 length: 14 residues. Germline-derived CDR1 and CDR2 are MNHNS and SASEGT. CDR3 amino acids: CASSGGRPNVPQYF. As DNA, the CDR3 is TGTGCCAGCAGTGGGGGAAGGCCCAACGTTCCGCAGTACTTC.